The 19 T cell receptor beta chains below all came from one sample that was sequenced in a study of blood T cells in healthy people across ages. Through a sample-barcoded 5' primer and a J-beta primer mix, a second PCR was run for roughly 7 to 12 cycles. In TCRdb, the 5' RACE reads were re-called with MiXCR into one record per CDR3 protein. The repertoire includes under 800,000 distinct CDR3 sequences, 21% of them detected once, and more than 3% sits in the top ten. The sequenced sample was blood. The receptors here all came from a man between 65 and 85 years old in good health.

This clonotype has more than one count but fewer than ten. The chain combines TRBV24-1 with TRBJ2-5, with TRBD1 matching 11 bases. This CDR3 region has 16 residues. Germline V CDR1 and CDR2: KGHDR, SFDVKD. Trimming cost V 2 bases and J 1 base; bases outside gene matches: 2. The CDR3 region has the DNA TGTGCCACCAGTGATTCCGGGACAGGGGGCCAAGAGACCCAGTACTTC. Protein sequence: CATSDSGTGGQETQYF.

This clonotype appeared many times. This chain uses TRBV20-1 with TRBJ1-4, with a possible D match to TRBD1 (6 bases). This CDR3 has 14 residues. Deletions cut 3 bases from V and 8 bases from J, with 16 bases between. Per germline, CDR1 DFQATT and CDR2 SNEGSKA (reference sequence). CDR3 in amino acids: CSASPGRGAEKLFF. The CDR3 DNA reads TGCAGTGCTAGCCCCGGCAGGGGTGCAGAAAAACTGTTTTTT.

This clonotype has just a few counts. The CDR3 nucleotides read TGTGCCAGCAGCGCATGGACTAGCGGGATCTCGGAGACCCAGTACTTC. The encoded protein is CASSAWTSGISETQYF. The rearrangement links TRBV9 to TRBJ2-5; 12 bases are shared with TRBD2. Looked up from germline, CDR1 is SGDLS and CDR2 is YYNGEE. The CDR3 has 16 amino acids. The trim removed 3 bases at V and 5 bases at J, leaving 8 bases unmatched.

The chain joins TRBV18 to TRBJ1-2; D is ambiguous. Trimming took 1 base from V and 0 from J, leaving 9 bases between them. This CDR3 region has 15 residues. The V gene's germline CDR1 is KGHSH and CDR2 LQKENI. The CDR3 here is CASSPRTETNYGYTF. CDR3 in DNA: TGTGCCAGCTCACCACGTACAGAAACTAACTATGGCTACACCTTC.

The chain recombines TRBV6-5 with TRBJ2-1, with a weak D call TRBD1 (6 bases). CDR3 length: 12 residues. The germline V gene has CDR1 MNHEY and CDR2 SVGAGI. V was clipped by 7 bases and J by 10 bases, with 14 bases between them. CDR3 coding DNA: TGTGCCAGCAACTCCGCCGGGACAGAGCAGTTCTTC. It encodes CASNSAGTEQFF.

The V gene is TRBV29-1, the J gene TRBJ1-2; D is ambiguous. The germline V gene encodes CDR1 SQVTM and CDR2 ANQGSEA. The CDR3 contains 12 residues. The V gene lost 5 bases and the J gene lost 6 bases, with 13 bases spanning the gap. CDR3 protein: CSVSTLEDGYTF. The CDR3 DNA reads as TGCAGCGTTTCAACCCTGGAGGATGGCTACACCTTC. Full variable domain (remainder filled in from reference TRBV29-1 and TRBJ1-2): SAVISQKPSRDICQRGTSLTIQCQVDSQVTMMFWYRQQPGQSLTLIATANQGSEATYESGFVIDKFPISRPNLTFSTLTVSNMSPEDSSIYLCSVSTLEDGYTFGSGTRLTVV.

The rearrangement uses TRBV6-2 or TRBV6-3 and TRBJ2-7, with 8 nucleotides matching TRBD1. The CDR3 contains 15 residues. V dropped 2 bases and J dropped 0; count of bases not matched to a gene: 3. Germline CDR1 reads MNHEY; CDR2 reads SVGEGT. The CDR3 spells CASSYGQGDSYEQYF. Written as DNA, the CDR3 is TGTGCCAGCAGTTACGGACAGGGCGACTCCTACGAGCAGTACTTC.

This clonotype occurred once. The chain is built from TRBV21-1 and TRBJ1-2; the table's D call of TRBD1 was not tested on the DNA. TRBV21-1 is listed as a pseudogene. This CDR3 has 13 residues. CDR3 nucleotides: TGTGCCAGCAGCGCTGACAGGGACTATGGCTACACCTTC. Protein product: CASSADRDYGYTF.

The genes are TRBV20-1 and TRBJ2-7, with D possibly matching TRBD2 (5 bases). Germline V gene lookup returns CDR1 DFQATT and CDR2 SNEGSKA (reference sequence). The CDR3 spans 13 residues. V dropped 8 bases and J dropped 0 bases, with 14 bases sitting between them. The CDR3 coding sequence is TGCAGTACCAAAGTCAGCGGCTCCTACGAGCAGTACTTC. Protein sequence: CSTKVSGSYEQYF.

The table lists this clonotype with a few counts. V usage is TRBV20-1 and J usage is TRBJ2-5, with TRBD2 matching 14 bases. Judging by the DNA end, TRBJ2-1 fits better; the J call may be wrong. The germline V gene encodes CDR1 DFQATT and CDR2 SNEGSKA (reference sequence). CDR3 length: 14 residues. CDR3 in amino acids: CSARGLAGVIEQFF. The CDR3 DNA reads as TGCAGTGCTAGGGGACTAGCGGGAGTCATAGAGCAGTTCTTC.

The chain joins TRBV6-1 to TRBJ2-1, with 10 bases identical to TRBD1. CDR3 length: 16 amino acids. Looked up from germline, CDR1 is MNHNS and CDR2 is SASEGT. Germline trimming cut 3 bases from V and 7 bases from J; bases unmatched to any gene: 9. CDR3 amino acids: CASSDRGQGERNEQFF. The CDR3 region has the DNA TGTGCCAGCAGTGACCGTGGACAGGGGGAGCGAAATGAGCAGTTCTTC.

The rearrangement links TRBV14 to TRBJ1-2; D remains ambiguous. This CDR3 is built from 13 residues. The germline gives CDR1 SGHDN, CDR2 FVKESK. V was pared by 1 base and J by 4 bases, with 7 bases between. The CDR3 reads CASSQGLTYGYTF. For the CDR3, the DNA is TGTGCCAGCAGCCAAGGTCTTACCTATGGCTACACCTTC. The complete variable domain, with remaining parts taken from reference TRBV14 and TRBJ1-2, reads EAGVTQFPSHSVIEKGQTVTLRCDPISGHDNLYWYRRVMGKEIKFLLHFVKESKQDESGMPNNRFLAERTGGTYSTLKVQPAELEDSGVYFCASSQGLTYGYTFGSGTRLTVV.

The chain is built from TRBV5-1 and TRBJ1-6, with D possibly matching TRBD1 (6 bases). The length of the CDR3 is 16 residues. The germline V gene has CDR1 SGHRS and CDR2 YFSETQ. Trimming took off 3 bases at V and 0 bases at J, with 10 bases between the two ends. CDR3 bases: TGCGCCAGCAGCTCGGACAGCAGCTCCTATAATTCACCCCTCCACTTT. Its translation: CASSSDSSSYNSPLHF.

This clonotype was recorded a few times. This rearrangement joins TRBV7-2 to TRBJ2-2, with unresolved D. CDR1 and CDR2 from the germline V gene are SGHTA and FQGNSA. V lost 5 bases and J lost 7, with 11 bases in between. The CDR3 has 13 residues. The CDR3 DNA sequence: TGTGCCAGCAGCCCAATAGGGTACGGGGAGCTGTTTTTT. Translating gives CASSPIGYGELFF.

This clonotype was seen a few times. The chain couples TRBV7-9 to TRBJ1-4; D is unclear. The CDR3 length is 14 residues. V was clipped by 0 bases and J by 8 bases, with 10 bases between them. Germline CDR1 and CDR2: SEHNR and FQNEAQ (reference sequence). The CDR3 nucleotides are TGTGCCAGCAGCTTAGCGGTAGCGGGAGAAAAACTGTTTTTT. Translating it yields CASSLAVAGEKLFF.

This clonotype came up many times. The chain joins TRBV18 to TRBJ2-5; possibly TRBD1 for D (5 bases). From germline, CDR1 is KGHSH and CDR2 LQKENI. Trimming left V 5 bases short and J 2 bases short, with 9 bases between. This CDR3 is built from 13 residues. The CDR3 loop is CASSASGQETQYF. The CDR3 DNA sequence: TGTGCCAGCTCAGCCTCAGGGCAAGAGACCCAGTACTTC.

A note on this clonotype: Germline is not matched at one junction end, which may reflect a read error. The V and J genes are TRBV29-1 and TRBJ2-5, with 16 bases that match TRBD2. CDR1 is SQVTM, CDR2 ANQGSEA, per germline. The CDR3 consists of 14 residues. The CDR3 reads CSVEGLAGGLVWFF. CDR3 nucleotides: TGCAGCGTCGAGGGACTAGCGGGAGGGCTGGTTTGGTTCTTC.

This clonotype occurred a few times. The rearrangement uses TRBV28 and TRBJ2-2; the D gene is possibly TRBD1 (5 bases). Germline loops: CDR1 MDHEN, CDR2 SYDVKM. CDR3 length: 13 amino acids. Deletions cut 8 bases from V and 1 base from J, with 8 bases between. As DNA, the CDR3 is TGTGCCAGCGTTCAGGGGAACACCGGGGAGCTGTTTTTT. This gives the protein CASVQGNTGELFF.

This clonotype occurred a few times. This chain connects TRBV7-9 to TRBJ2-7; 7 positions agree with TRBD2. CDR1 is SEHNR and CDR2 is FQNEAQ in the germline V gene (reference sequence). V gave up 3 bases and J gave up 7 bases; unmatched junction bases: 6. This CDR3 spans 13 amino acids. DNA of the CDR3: TGTGCCAGCAGCTTGGGGGGGAAGGGAGAGCAGTACTTC. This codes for CASSLGGKGEQYF.